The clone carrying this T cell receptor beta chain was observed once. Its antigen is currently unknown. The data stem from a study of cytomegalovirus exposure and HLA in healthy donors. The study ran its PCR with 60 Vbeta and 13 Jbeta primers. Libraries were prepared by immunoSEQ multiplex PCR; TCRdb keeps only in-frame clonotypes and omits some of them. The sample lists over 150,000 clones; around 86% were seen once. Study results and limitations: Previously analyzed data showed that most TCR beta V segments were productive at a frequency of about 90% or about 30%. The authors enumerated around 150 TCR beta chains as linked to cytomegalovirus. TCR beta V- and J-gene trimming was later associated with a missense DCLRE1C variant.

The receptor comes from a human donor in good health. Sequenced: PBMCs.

The CDR3 protein is CASSEQGNEQFF. The CDR3 DNA reads as TGTGCCAGCAGCGAACAGGGCAATGAGCAGTTCTTC. The chain employs TRBV7-8 and TRBJ2-1; maybe TRBD1 (6 bases). Trimming took off 5 bases at V and 6 bases at J, with 8 bases between the two ends. CDR1 and CDR2 (germline): SGHVS, FQNEAQ. This CDR3 has 12 amino acids.